This T cell receptor (beta chain) was identified in a study of T cell repertoires in cytomegalovirus infection. V dropped 4 bases and J dropped 2; count of bases not matched to a gene: 5. CDR1 is SGHDT, CDR2 YYEEEE, per germline. The CDR3 spans 15 residues. This clonotype turned up a few times. The antigen remains undetermined. TCRdb processed the reads anew with MiXCR; each CDR3 protein has one entry. The sample carries a few hundred thousand distinct CDR3 sequences, roughly 21% recorded once. Specimen: cultured PBMCs, collected from culture after CMV antigen stimulation. The genes are TRBV5-6 and TRBJ2-7, with TRBD2 identical over 11 bases. The clonotype originates from a human donor in good health (CMV status not recorded). Some clones in this sample may be carry-over from other donors' samples. CDR3 protein: CASSAGSGRAYEQYF. In DNA form, the CDR3 reads TGTGCCAGCAGCGCCGGTAGCGGGAGGGCCTACGAGCAGTACTTC.